The rows below give T cell receptor beta chains drawn from one sample of a study of shared clonotypes between healthy human individuals. Sequencing used immunoSEQ multiplex PCR; TCRdb keeps in-frame clones, though not all of them. This repertoire shows about 2 million clones, roughly 94% found once; its top ten account for about 1.1%. What was sequenced was naive CD8+ T cells sorted from blood. These receptors were collected from a man younger than 35 in good health. Each CDR3 is given with its conserved first and last residue.

cdr3_length,v_call,cdr3_aa
14,TRBV7-9,CASRPSGEVYEQYF
18,TRBV2,CASSVGQGDFSWEYEQYF
9,TRBV4-1,CAPLHEQYF
17,TRBV13,CASSYGQGGGSGNTIYF
14,TRBV10-3,CAISPVDRGGEQYF
17,TRBV9,CASSVAGLAGDTDTQYF
14,TRBV10-2,CASSEIDSRETQYF
14,TRBV5-1,CASSLAPGTLEQYF
15,TRBV6-1,CASSEGRGLTYEQYF
13,TRBV7-2,CASSLDSYTEAFF
15,TRBV5-1,CASSSPGGLQETQYF
13,TRBV27,CASSLLGDTEAFF
15,TRBV4-1,CASSQFTGINYGYTF
16,TRBV4-3,CASSPHGGGVDYEQYF
13,TRBV5-6,CASTLKGTGELFF
13,TRBV5-5,CASSSQQGYEQYF
17,TRBV11-3,CASSKKGLGISTDTQYF
13,TRBV6-5,CASSYRDGYEQYF
15,TRBV13,CASSPDRAYTGELFF
13,TRBV6-5,CASSFLENTEAFF
17,TRBV16,CASSQDEGRTGITEAFF
14,TRBV18,CASSPPGGNQPQHF
14,TRBV30,CAWNSGEANEKLFF
13,TRBV4-1,CASSHGDNYGYTF
14,TRBV5-6,CASSFTSLRYEQYF
14,TRBV11-2,CASSLDRAGYGYTF
13,TRBV5-5,CASSPDGSYEQYF
12,TRBV18,CASSPDGETQYF
16,TRBV5-3,CARSSFRRVQIYEQYF
17,TRBV2,CASSVASGGLSTDTQYF
20,TRBV10-2,CASSEGLAGTSIRDTGELFF
14,TRBV5-6,CASSLTSLPDTQYF